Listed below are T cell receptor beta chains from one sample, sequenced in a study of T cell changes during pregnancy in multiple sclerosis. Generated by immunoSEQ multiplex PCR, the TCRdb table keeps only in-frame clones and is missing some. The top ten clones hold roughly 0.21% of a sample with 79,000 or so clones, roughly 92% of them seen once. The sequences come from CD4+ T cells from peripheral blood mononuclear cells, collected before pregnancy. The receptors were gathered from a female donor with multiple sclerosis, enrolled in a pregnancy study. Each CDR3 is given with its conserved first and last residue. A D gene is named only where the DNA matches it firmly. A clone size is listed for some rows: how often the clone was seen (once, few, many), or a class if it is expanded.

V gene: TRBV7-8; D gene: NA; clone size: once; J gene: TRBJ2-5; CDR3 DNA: TGTGCCAGCAGCTCCCCGGAGGAGACCCAGTACTTC; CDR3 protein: CASSSPEETQYF
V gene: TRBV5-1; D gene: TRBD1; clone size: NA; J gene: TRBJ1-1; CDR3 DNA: TGCGCCAGCAGTAAAGGGGTGGCAGGGGGAAACACTGAAGCTTTCTTT; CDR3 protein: CASSKGVAGGNTEAFF
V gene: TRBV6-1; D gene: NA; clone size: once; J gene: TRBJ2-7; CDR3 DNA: TGTGCCAGCAGTCTCGGGACCTACGAGCAGTACTTC; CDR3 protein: CASSLGTYEQYF
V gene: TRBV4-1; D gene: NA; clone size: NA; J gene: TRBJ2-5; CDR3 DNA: TGCGCCAGCATCGTCAGCGGTCCCATGGGGGAGACCCAGTACTTC; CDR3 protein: CASIVSGPMGETQYF
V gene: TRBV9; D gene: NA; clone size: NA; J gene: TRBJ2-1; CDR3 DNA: TGTGCCAGCAGCCTTCGACAGAGGGGGGGTTACAATGAGCAGTTCTTC; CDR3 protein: CASSLRQRGGYNEQFF
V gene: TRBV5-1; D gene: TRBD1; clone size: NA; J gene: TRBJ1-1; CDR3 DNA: TGCGCCAGCAGCCGTACTGAGACAGGGAGGCACACTGAAGCTTTCTTT; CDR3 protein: CASSRTETGRHTEAFF
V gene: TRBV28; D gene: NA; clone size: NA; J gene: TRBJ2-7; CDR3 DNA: TGTGCCAGCAGTTTATTTAACCCCAGAGGTTCCTACGAGCAGTACTTC; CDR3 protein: CASSLFNPRGSYEQYF
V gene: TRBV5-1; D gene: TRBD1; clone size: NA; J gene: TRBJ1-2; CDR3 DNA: TGCGCCAGCAGCTCCACAGGGGGCGACTATGGCTACACCTTC; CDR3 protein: CASSSTGGDYGYTF
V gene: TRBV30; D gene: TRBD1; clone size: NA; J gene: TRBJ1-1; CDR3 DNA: TGTGCCTGGGGGGACAGCCGGAACACTGAAGCTTTCTTT; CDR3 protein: CAWGDSRNTEAFF
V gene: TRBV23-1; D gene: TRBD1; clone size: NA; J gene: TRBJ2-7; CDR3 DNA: TGCGCCAGCAGTCAATCGAAGGCAGGGGGAATCTACGAGCAGTACTTC; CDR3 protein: CASSQSKAGGIYEQYF
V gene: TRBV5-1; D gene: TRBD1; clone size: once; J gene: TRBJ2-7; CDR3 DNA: TGCGCCAGCAGCCCCCAGGGGGCTTCCTACGAGCAGTACTTC; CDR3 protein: CASSPQGASYEQYF
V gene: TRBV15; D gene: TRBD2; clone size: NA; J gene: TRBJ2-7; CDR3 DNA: TGTGCCACCACCAGGGACTACCTTTCCTACGAGCAGTACTTC; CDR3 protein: CATTRDYLSYEQYF
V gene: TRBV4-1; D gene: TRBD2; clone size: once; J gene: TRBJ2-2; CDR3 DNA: TGCGCCAGCAGCCTAAGGGTGGGACTAGCGACGAACACCGGGGAGCTGTTTTTT; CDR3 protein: CASSLRVGLATNTGELFF
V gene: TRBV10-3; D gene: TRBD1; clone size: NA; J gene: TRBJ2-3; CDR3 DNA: TGTGCCATCAGTGGGCCCGGACAGGGCACAGATACGCAGTATTTT; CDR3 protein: CAISGPGQGTDTQYF
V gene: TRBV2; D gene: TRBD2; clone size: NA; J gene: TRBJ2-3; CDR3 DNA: TGTGCCAGCAGGGCTAGCGGTAGCACAGATACGCAGTATTTT; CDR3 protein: CASRASGSTDTQYF
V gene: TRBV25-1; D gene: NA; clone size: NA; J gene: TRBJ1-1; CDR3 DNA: TGTGCCAGCAGTCAAGAGGTCGGGGGGCCGAACACTGAAGCTTTCTTT; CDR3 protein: CASSQEVGGPNTEAFF
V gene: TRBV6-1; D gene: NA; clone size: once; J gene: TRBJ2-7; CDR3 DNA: TGTGCCAGCAGTGAACCCGGGACAAGTCTCGAGCAGTACTTC; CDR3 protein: CASSEPGTSLEQYF
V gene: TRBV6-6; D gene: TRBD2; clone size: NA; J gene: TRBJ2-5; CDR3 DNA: TGTGCCAGCAGTTTCATGACTAGCGGATACCAAGAGACCCAGTACTTC; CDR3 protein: CASSFMTSGYQETQYF
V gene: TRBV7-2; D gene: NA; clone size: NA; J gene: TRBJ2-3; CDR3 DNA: TGTGCCAGCAGCGTCCCAGGGACAGATACGCAGTATTTT; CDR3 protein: CASSVPGTDTQYF
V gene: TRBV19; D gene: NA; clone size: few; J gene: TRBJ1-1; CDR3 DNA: TGTGCCAGTAGAGGTCTAGCTGAAGCTTTCTTT; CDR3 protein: CASRGLAEAFF
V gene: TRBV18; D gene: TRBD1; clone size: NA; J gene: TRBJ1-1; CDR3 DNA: TGTGCCAGCTCACTACCTGCGGACAGGGATACTGAAGCTTTCTTT; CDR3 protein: CASSLPADRDTEAFF
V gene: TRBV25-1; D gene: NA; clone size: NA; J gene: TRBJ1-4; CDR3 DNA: TGTGCCAGCAGTGACACAGCCGGTGTGGGTGAAAAACTGTTTTTT; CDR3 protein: CASSDTAGVGEKLFF
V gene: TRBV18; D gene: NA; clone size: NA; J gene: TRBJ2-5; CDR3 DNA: TGTGCCAGCTCACCCTCCGAAGAGACCCAGTACTTC; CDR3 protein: CASSPSEETQYF
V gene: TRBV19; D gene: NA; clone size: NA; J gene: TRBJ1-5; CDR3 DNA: TGTGCCAGTAGTATCTACAGAAATAGCAATCAGCCCCAGCATTTT; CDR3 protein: CASSIYRNSNQPQHF
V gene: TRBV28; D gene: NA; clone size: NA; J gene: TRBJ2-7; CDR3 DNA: TGTGCCAGCAGTCGAGGGGGGGAAACCTACGAGCAGTACTTC; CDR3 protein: CASSRGGETYEQYF
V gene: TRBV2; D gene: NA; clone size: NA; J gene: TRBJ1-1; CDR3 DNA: TGTGCCAGCAGTGAACTGCCCGGTATCGCTGAAGCTTTCTTT; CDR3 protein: CASSELPGIAEAFF